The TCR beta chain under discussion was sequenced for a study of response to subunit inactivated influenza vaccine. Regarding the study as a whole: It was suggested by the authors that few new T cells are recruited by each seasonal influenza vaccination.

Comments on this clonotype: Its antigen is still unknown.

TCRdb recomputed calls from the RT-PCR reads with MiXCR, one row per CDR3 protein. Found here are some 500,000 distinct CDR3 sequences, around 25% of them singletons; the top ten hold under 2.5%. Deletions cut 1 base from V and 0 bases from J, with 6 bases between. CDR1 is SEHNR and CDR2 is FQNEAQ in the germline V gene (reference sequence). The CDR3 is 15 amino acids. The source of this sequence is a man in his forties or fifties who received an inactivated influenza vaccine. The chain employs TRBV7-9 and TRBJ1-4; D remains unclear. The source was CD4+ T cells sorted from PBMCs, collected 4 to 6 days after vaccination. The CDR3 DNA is TGTGCCAGCAGCTTAGTCATTGCAACTAATGAAAAACTGTTTTTT. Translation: CASSLVIATNEKLFF.